Detailed here is one T cell receptor (beta chain). The target antigen is unknown. RNA transcripts yielded amplified TCR beta CDR3 regions. RT-PCR in the first round (using the HTBI primer set) targeted the TCR CDR3. TCRdb re-derived calls from the multiplex PCR reads in MiXCR, one entry per CDR3 protein. The sample has a few hundred thousand distinct CDR3 sequences; 15% are singletons. Each patient was aged 18 to 65 and had newly diagnosed hyperthyroidism of under 2 months' duration. Clinicians diagnosed patients from clinical symptoms, serum thyroxine and TRAb, thyroid ultrasound and orbital computed tomography. The PBMCs had their origin in roughly 10 ml of fresh peripheral blood. This sample stems from a study of T cells in Graves' hyperthyroidism and ophthalmopathy. Points from the study as a whole: Clonotypes that were expanded in thyroid above 0.001 mostly appeared in blood too.

The germline gives CDR1 SGHRS, CDR2 YFSETQ. The trim removed 0 bases at V and 8 bases at J, leaving 4 bases unmatched. CDR3 length: 14 residues. The source is a woman aged 25 to 39 with Graves' hyperthyroidism. V gene TRBV5-1 combines with J gene TRBJ1-2; 10 bases agree with TRBD1. The specimen was blood. CDR3: CASSLAGTGEGYTF. The CDR3 DNA reads as TGCGCCAGCAGCTTGGCGGGGACAGGGGAAGGCTACACCTTC. Based on the CDR3 plus reference TRBV5-1 and TRBJ1-2, the full variable domain is KAGVTQTPRYLIKTRGQQVTLSCSPISGHRSVSWYQQTPGQGLQFLFEYFSETQRNKGNFPGRFSGRQFSNSRSEMNVSTLELGDSALYLCASSLAGTGEGYTFGSGTRLTVV.